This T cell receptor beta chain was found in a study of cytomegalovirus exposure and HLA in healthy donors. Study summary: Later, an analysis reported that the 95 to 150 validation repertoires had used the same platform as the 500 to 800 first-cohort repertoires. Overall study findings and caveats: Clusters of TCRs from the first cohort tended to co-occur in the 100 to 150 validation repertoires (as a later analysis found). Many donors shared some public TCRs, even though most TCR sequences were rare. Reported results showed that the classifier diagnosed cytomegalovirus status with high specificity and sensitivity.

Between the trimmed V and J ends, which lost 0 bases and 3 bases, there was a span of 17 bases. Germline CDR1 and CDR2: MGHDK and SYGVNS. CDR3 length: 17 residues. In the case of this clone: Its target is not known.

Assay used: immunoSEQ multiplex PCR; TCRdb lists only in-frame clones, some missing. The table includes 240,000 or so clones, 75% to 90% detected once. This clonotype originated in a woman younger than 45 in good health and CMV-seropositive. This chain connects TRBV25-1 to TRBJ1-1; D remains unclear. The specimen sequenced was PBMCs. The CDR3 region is CASSEYFHPFGDTEAFF. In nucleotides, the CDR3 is TGTGCCAGCAGTGAATATTTTCATCCCTTCGGGGACACTGAAGCTTTCTTT.